This T cell receptor (beta chain) was identified in a study of T cell repertoires in cytomegalovirus infection. Study as a whole: Public TCR beta signatures marked donors with CMV infection and the matching HLA.

MiXCR, run by TCRdb on the reads, gives a single entry per CDR3 protein. The profile shows 200,000 to 300,000 distinct CDR3 sequences, 10% to 15% of them singletons. The length of the CDR3 is 16 residues. Germline loops: CDR1 SGHVS, CDR2 FQNEAQ. Unmatched junction bases numbered 5, after V lost 2 bases and J lost 2 bases. This clonotype was seen at least ten times. This chain connects TRBV7-8 to TRBJ2-2, with 7 bases identical to TRBD2. The source material was PBMCs. The origin of this receptor is a human donor in good health (CMV status not recorded). Some clones in this sample may be carry-over from other donors' samples. In nucleotides, the CDR3 is TGTGCCAGCAGCTTAAGGGCGGGAGTAAACACCGGGGAGCTGTTTTTT. It encodes CASSLRAGVNTGELFF.